The clone carrying this T cell receptor beta chain was seen once. Its antigen is still unknown. Time point noted: week 47, end of study. Vaccination used 300 ug of mutant IDH1 20-mer peptide per dose, with topical imiquimod. Weeks 1, 3, 5, 7, 11, 15, 19 and 23 were when patients received their eight vaccinations. The source of the sample is a study of a mutant IDH1 vaccine in newly diagnosed glioma. Study background: Males made up approximately 62% and females roughly 38% of treated patients, whose mean age was around 40 years. V12 took place at week 35, and V13 at week 47. Study-level points and caveats: The vaccine induced immune responses, and these occurred in around 94% of patients.

The V gene lost 6 bases and the J gene lost 6 bases, with 9 bases spanning the gap. Per germline, CDR1 MNHNS and CDR2 SASEGT. The CDR3 loop spans 13 amino acids. Profiled with immunoSEQ multiplex PCR; TCRdb holds only in-frame clones, not every one. The table includes about 56,000 clones, 83% detected once. The chain couples TRBV6-1 to TRBJ1-6; D may be TRBD1 (5 bases). Sample: PBMCs, taken from a glioma patient whose treatment included an IDH1 peptide vaccine. The receptor was derived from a woman aged 45-65 years with glioma. CDR3 nucleotides: TGTGCCAGCAGGGACACCGGTAATTCACCCCTCCACTTT. This sequence encodes CASRDTGNSPLHF.